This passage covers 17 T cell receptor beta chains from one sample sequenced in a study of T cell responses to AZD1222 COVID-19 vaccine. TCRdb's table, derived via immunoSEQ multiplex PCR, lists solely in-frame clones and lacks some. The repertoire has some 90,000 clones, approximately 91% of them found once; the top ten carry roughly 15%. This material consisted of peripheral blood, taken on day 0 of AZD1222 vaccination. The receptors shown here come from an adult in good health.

CDR3 sequence: CASSERTGLSGNTIYF. The DNA of the CDR3 is TGTGCCAGCAGTGAACGGACAGGGCTCTCTGGAAACACCATATATTTT. The chain couples TRBV6-1 to TRBJ1-3, with TRBD1 matching 8 bases. This CDR3 contains 16 residues. V dropped 2 bases and J dropped 0; count of bases not matched to a gene: 3. Germline CDR1 MNHNS, CDR2 SASEGT.

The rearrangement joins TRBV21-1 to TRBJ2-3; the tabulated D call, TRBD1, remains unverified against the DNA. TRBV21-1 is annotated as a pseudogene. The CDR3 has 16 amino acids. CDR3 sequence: CASSNPAMGMGNTQYF. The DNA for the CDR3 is TGTGCCAGCAGCAATCCCGCTATGGGCATGGGTAATACGCAGTATTTT.

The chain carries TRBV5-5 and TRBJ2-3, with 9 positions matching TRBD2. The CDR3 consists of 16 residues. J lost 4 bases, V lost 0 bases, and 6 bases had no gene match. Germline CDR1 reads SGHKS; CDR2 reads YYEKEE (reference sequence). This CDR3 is CASSLEGGGAADTQYF. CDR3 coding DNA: TGTGCCAGCAGCTTGGAGGGCGGGGGGGCCGCAGATACGCAGTATTTT.

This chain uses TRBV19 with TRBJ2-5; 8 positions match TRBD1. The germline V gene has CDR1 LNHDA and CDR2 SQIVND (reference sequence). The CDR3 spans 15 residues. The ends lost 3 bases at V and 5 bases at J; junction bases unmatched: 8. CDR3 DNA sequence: TGTGCCAGTAGTATCCAAGGACAGGGTGGGGAGACCCAGTACTTC. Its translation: CASSIQGQGGETQYF. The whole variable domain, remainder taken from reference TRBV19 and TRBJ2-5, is DGGITQSPKYLFRKEGQNVTLSCEQNLNHDAMYWYRQDPGQGLRLIYYSQIVNDFQKGDIAEGYSVSREKKESFPLTVTSAQKNPTAFYLCASSIQGQGGETQYFGPGTRLLVL.

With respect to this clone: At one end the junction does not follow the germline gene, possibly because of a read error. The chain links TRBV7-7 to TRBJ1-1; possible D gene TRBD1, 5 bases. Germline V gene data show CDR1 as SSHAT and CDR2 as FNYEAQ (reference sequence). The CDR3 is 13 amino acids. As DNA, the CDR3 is TGTGCCAGCAGCCCCAGGGCAGTGGAAAAGCTTTCGTGG. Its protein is CASSPRAVEKLSW.

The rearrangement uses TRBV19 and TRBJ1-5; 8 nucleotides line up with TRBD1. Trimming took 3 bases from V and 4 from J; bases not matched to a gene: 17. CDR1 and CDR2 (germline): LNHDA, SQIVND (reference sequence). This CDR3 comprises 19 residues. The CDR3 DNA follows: TGTGCCAGTAGTATCCGGACAGGGCTAGCCCGGATAGGAAATCAGCCCCAGCATTTT. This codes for CASSIRTGLARIGNQPQHF. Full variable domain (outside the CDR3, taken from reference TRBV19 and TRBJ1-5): DGGITQSPKYLFRKEGQNVTLSCEQNLNHDAMYWYRQDPGQGLRLIYYSQIVNDFQKGDIAEGYSVSREKKESFPLTVTSAQKNPTAFYLCASSIRTGLARIGNQPQHFGDGTRLSIL.

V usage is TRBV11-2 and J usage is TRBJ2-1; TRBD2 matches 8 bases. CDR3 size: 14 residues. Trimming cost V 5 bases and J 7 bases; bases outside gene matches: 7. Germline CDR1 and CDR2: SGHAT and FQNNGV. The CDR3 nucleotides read TGTGCCAGCAGCCCGCGGGGGGTGATGAATGAGCAGTTCTTC. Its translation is CASSPRGVMNEQFF.

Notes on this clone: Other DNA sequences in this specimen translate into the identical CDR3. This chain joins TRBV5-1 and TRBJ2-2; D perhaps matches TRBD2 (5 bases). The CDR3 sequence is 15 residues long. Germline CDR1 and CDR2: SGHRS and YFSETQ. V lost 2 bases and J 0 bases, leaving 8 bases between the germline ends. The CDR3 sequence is CASSFVGTNTGELFF. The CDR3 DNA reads TGCGCCAGCAGCTTCGTCGGGACGAACACCGGGGAGCTGTTTTTT.

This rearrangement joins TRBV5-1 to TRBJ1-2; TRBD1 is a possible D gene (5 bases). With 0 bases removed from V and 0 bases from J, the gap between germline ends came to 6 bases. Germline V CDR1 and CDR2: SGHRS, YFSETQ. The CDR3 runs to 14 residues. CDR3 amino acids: CASSLETANYGYTF. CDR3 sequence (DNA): TGCGCCAGCAGCTTGGAGACAGCTAACTATGGCTACACCTTC.

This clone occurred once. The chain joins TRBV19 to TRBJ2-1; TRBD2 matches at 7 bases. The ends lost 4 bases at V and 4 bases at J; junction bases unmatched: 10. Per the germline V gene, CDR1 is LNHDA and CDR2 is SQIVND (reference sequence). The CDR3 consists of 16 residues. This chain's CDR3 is CASSTLGRGLYNEQFF. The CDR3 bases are TGTGCCAGTAGTACCCTGGGGCGGGGGTTATACAATGAGCAGTTCTTC.

Written as DNA, the CDR3 is TGTGCCTGTAGCGGAAACACCATATATTTT. Translating gives CACSGNTIYF. This rearrangement joins TRBV30 to TRBJ1-3; D is ambiguous. Trimming cost V 6 bases and J 4 bases, with 4 bases left between them. This CDR3 spans 10 amino acids. CDR1 is GTSNPN, CDR2 SVGIG, per germline (reference sequence).

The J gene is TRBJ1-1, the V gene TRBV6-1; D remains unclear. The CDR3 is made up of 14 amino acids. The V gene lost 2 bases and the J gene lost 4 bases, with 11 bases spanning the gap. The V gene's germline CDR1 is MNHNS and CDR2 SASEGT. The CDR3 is CASSETGVLTEAFF. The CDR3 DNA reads TGTGCCAGCAGTGAAACGGGAGTACTCACTGAAGCTTTCTTT.

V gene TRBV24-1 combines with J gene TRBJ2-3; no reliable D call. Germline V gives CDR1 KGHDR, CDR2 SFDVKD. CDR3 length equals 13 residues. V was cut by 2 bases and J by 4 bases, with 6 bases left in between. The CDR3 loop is CATSDSGADTQYF. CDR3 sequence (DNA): TGTGCCACCAGTGATTCTGGGGCAGATACGCAGTATTTT.

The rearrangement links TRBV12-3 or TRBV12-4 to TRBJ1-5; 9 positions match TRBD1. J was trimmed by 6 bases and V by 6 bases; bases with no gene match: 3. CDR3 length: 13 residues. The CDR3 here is CASSRQGGQPQHF. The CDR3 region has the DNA TGTGCCAGCAGCAGACAGGGGGGTCAGCCCCAGCATTTT.

The CDR3 spells CASSISAVGTRGYTF. DNA of the CDR3: TGTGCCAGTAGTATTTCCGCCGTGGGGACGCGCGGCTACACCTTC. This chain joins TRBV19 and TRBJ1-2, with a weak D call TRBD1 (5 bases). Trimming left V 3 bases short and J 8 bases short, with 19 bases between. Germline V gene lookup returns CDR1 LNHDA and CDR2 SQIVND (reference sequence). The CDR3 length is 15 residues.

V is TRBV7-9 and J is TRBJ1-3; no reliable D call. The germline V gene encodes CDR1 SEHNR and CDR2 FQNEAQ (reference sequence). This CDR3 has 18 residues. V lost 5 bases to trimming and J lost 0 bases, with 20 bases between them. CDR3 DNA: TGTGCCAGCAGCCGAAACCAAGTCTGGGGTAGCTCTGGAAACACCATATATTTT. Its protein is CASSRNQVWGSSGNTIYF.

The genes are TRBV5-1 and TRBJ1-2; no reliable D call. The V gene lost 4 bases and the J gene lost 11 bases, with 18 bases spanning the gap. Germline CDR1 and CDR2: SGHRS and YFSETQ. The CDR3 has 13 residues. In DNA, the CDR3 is TGCGCCAGCAGCCTCGATAGCAGGTTGATGTACACCTTC. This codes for CASSLDSRLMYTF.